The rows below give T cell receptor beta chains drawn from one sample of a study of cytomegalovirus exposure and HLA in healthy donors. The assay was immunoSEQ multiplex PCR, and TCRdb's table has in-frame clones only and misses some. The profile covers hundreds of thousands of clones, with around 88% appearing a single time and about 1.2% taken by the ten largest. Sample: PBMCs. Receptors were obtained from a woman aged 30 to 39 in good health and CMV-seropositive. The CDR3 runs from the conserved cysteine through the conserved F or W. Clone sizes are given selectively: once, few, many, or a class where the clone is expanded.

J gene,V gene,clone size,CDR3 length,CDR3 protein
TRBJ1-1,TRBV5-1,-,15,CASRRPGQSNTEAFF
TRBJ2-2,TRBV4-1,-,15,CASSLRGLNTGELFF
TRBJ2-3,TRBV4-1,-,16,CASSQVPAGRTDTQYF
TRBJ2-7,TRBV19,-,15,CASSIVAGLGNEQYF
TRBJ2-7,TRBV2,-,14,CASMSTSGRAVQYF
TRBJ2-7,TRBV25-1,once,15,CASSAYSGSSYEQYF
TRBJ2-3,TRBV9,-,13,CASNPGSTDTQYF
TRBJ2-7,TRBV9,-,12,CASSATGPEQYF
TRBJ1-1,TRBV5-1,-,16,CASSLGTALLNTEAFF
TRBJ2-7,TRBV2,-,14,CASSEARTSYEQYF
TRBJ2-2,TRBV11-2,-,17,CASSQQISTMNTGELFF
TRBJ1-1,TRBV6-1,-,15,CASSEWAGANTEAFF
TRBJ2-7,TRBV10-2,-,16,CASSEWAVGNPYEQYF
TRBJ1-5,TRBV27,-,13,CATGTGKNQPQHF
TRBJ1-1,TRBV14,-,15,CASSQVQVLGTEAFF
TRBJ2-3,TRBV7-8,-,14,CASSLAGFTDTQYF
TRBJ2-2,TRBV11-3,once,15,CASSSAGGNTGELFF
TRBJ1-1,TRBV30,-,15,CAWSVLGGLLTEAFF
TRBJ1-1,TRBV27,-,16,CASSLVSSEGYSEAFF
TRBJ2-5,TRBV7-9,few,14,CASSWSGRGETQYF
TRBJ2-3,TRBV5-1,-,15,CASSLNYQVGDTQYF
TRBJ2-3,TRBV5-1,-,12,CASSLAMDTQYF
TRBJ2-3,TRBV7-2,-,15,CASSLHSRLAYTQYF
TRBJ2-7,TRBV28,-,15,CASSSPGTGSGEQYF
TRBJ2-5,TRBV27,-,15,CASSFVLADQETQYF
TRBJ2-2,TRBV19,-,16,CASSKRSGVGTGELFF
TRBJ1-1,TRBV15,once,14,CATSRGRVGTEAFF
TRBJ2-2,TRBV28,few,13,CASSFPLTGELFF
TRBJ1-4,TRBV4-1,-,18,CATRNPGQLSADNEKLFF
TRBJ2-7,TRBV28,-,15,CASSPPQRVSYEQYF
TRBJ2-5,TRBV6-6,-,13,CASSETGMETQYF
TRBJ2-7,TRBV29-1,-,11,CSVESPGEQYF
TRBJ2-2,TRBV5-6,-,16,CASSVRDRGVTGELFF
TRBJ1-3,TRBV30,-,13,CAWSVHSGNTIYF
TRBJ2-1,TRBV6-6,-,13,CASMDGRANEQFF
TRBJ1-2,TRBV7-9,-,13,CASSPDMAFGYTF
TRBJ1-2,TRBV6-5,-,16,CASSYSVGGSNYGYTF
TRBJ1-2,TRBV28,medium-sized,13,CASHRTGKYGYTF
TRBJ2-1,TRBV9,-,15,CASSVIGGLAIEQFF
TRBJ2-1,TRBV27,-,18,CASSLRGGERLSYNEQFF
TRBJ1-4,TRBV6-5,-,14,CASSFGTSNEKLFF
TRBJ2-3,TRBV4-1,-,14,CASSHDLSTDTQYF